Below are 32 T cell receptor beta chains sequenced from a single sample in a study of cytomegalovirus exposure and HLA in healthy donors. Primers: 60 Vbeta forward and 13 Jbeta reverse. Measured with immunoSEQ multiplex PCR; TCRdb has only the in-frame clones, and not every one. The table has 90,000 or so clones, over 65% seen once. The sequenced sample consisted of PBMCs. The receptors stem from a man aged 50 to 60 in good health and CMV-seronegative.

In this sample, this clone turned up once. This chain uses TRBV7-9 with TRBJ2-7, with TRBD2 as a possible D gene (6 bases). Deletions cut 3 bases from V and 6 bases from J, with 12 bases between. This CDR3 spans 13 amino acids. Germline values: CDR1 SEHNR, CDR2 FQNEAQ (reference sequence). This chain's CDR3 is CASSFSGTGEQYF. The CDR3 DNA reads TGTGCCAGCAGCTTCTCAGGGACTGGCGAGCAGTACTTC.

This chain links TRBV14 with TRBJ2-7; D may be TRBD2 (5 bases). The CDR3 length is 16 residues. V lost 4 bases and J 4 bases, leaving 20 bases between the germline ends. The V gene's germline CDR1 is SGHDN and CDR2 FVKESK. The CDR3 here is CASSPLGERALYEQYF. The CDR3 nucleotides are TGTGCCAGCAGCCCCCTCGGGGAGAGGGCCTTATACGAGCAGTACTTC.

The V call is TRBV5-1, the J call TRBJ2-7; 10 bases line up with TRBD1. The CDR3 consists of 15 residues. V shed 4 bases and J 1 base; nucleotides not matched to a gene: 5. The germline V gene encodes CDR1 SGHRS and CDR2 YFSETQ. DNA of the CDR3: TGCGCCAGCAGCCCGGGACAGGGGCCGTCCTACGAGCAGTACTTC. Protein product: CASSPGQGPSYEQYF.

V and J are TRBV5-1 and TRBJ2-3; TRBD1 agrees at 7 bases. Per the germline V gene, CDR1 is SGHRS and CDR2 is YFSETQ. The ends lost 4 bases at V and 4 bases at J; junction bases unmatched: 6. CDR3 length: 14 residues. CDR3 loop: CASSPRGTADTQYF. The DNA of the CDR3 is TGCGCCAGCAGCCCGAGAGGGACAGCAGATACGCAGTATTTT.

The genes are TRBV7-8 and TRBJ2-7; no definite D call. Trimming took 0 bases from V and 2 from J, leaving 8 bases between them. Germline V gene lookup returns CDR1 SGHVS and CDR2 FQNEAQ. The CDR3 is 14 amino acids. CDR3 DNA sequence: TGTGCCAGCAGCTTAGCCGGCGGCGCCTACGAGCAGTACTTC. It yields the protein CASSLAGGAYEQYF.

The CDR3 DNA sequence: TGCAGCGTTGGTGCCACAGGGAACTACGAGCAGTACTTC. Translation gives CSVGATGNYEQYF. V usage is TRBV29-1 and J usage is TRBJ2-5, with TRBD1 as a possible D gene (6 bases). The DNA end favors TRBJ2-7, so the J call may be wrong. Per germline, CDR1 SQVTM and CDR2 ANQGSEA. The CDR3 sequence is 13 residues long.

The V and J genes are TRBV2 and TRBJ2-2; weak D call: TRBD2 (5 bases). CDR1 SNHLY and CDR2 FYNNEI come from the germline V gene. With 3 bases removed from V and 0 bases from J, the gap between germline ends came to 8 bases. The CDR3 is 15 residues long. CDR3 protein: CASSEEVSNTGELFF. The CDR3 DNA reads as TGTGCCAGCAGTGAGGAGGTGTCGAACACCGGGGAGCTGTTTTTT. Full variable domain (rest looked up from reference TRBV2 and TRBJ2-2): EPEVTQTPSHQVTQMGQEVILRCVPISNHLYFYWYRQILGQKVEFLVSFYNNEISEKSEIFDDQFSVERPDGSNFTLKIRSTKLEDSAMYFCASSEEVSNTGELFFGEGSRLTVL.

The chain joins TRBV5-4 to TRBJ1-1; D call uncertain. The germline V and J ends were trimmed by 4 bases and 2 bases, with 9 bases remaining between them. This CDR3 region has 13 residues. Germline CDR1 SGHNT, CDR2 YYREEE (reference sequence). This chain's CDR3 is CASSPTLNTEAFF. The CDR3 coding sequence is TGTGCCAGCAGCCCGACTTTAAACACTGAAGCTTTCTTT.

The J gene is TRBJ2-7, the V gene TRBV4-2; D not resolved. The CDR3 runs 16 residues. V shed 0 bases and J shed 0 bases, with 12 bases lying between them. Germline loops: CDR1 LGHNA, CDR2 YNFKEQ. CDR3 in amino acids: CASSQDRGAVSYEQYF. The DNA for the CDR3 is TGTGCCAGCAGCCAAGATAGAGGAGCCGTCTCCTACGAGCAGTACTTC.

The V call is TRBV6-1, the J call TRBJ2-7; 7 bases align to TRBD2. Germline V CDR1 and CDR2: MNHNS, SASEGT. The CDR3 runs 15 residues. V lost 4 bases to trimming and J lost 7 bases; unmatched junction nucleotides: 13. The CDR3 protein is CASSGPGGRLGEQYF. In DNA form, the CDR3 reads TGTGCCAGCAGTGGCCCGGGCGGGAGACTGGGTGAGCAGTACTTC.

The rearrangement uses TRBV28 and TRBJ2-7; 7 bases are a match to TRBD2. V gave up 8 bases and J gave up 3 bases; unmatched junction bases: 4. The CDR3 is 12 amino acids. Germline values: CDR1 MDHEN, CDR2 SYDVKM. The CDR3 bases are TGTGCCAGCGGTCCGGGGGGCTACGAGCAGTACTTC. Protein sequence: CASGPGGYEQYF.

V and J are TRBV29-1 and TRBJ1-2; 8 bases agree with TRBD1. Germline assignment: CDR1 SQVTM and CDR2 ANQGSEA. This CDR3 contains 14 residues. After removal of 0 bases from V and 5 bases from J, the junction contained 5 bases not matched to a gene. The CDR3 DNA follows: TGCAGCGTTGAAGAAGGAGGACAGGGATATGGCTACACCTTC. Amino acids: CSVEEGGQGYGYTF.

The rearrangement joins TRBV28 to TRBJ2-7; a possible D gene is TRBD1 (6 bases). CDR3 length: 14 amino acids. The germline gives CDR1 MDHEN, CDR2 SYDVKM. The V and J ends lost 5 bases and 3 bases respectively, with 14 bases between them. CDR3 nucleotide sequence: TGTGCCAGCAGTCCTCCCGGACAGTACTACGAGCAGTACTTC. It is translated as CASSPPGQYYEQYF.

This clone was observed once. The chain is built from TRBV11-2 and TRBJ2-7, with 11 positions matching TRBD1. CDR1 and CDR2 (germline): SGHAT, FQNNGV. The CDR3 is made up of 15 amino acids. With 5 bases clipped from V and 7 bases from J, the junction kept 10 bases outside the gene matches. DNA for the CDR3: TGTGCCAGCAGCCCAGGGACAGGGGGGTTCGAAGAGCAGTACTTC. This translates into CASSPGTGGFEEQYF.

J is TRBJ2-5 and V is TRBV15, with TRBD2 identical over 12 bases. The CDR3 is 16 residues long. The V gene end was trimmed by 5 bases and the J gene end by 2 bases; junction bases not matched to a gene: 6. Germline CDR1 reads LNHNV; CDR2 reads YYDKDF (reference sequence). The DNA of the CDR3 is TGTGCCACCAGCGAAGGACTAGCGGGATTTCAAGAGACCCAGTACTTC. It is translated as CATSEGLAGFQETQYF.

The chain is built from TRBV28 and TRBJ2-7; TRBD2 might be the D (7 bases). This CDR3 region has 13 residues. The V gene's germline CDR1 is MDHEN and CDR2 SYDVKM. The V and J ends lost 9 bases and 4 bases respectively, with 16 bases between them. CDR3 DNA sequence: TGTGCCAGTACAGCGGGAAGGGGGTACGAGCAGTACTTC. The encoded protein is CASTAGRGYEQYF.

The chain carries TRBV5-1 and TRBJ1-1; TRBD1 matches 7 bases. The CDR3 contains 15 residues. V trimming: 3 bases; J trimming: 0 bases; junction bases outside the gene matches: 5. Germline CDR1 is SGHRS and CDR2 is YFSETQ. The CDR3 loop reads CASSYRQGMNTEAFF. In nucleotides, the CDR3 is TGCGCCAGCAGCTACCGACAGGGTATGAACACTGAAGCTTTCTTT.

The chain is built from TRBV7-2 and TRBJ2-3; 9 positions agree with TRBD2. The CDR3 extends over 14 amino acids. V shed 5 bases and J 4 bases; nucleotides not matched to a gene: 4. From germline, CDR1 is SGHTA and CDR2 FQGNSA. As DNA, the CDR3 is TGTGCCAGCAGCCAGCGACTAGCGGCAGATACGCAGTATTTT. It specifies CASSQRLAADTQYF.

This chain links TRBV15 with TRBJ2-5; possible D gene TRBD2, 7 bases. TRBJ2-7 explains the end of the DNA better; the J call may be wrong. Looked up from germline, CDR1 is LNHNV and CDR2 is YYDKDF (reference sequence). CDR3 length equals 17 residues. CDR3 loop: CATSRANRRAGAHEQYF. CDR3 bases: TGTGCCACCAGCAGAGCGAATCGACGGGCGGGGGCCCACGAGCAGTACTTC.

Details on this clone: At one end, the junction sequence differs from germline, possibly due to a read error. The chain uses TRBV28 and TRBJ2-7; 12 nucleotides line up with TRBD1. This CDR3 comprises 13 residues. Germline lookup yields CDR1 MDHEN and CDR2 SYDVKM. The CDR3 is CASSLPGTGGQHF. The CDR3 nucleotides read TGTGCCAGCAGTTTGCCAGGGACAGGGGGCCAACACTTC. Complete variable domain (other parts from reference TRBV28 and TRBJ2-7): DVKVTQSSRYLVKRTGEKVFLECVQDMDHENMFWYRQDPGLGLRLIYFSYDVKMKEKGDIPEGYSVSREKKERFSLILESASTNQTSMYLCASSLPGTGGQHFGPGTRLTVT.

This chain uses TRBV15 with TRBJ1-5, with TRBD1 matching 11 bases. Germline V gene sequence: CDR1 LNHNV, CDR2 YYDKDF (reference sequence). The CDR3 has 15 residues. J was trimmed by 11 bases and V by 6 bases; bases with no gene match: 12. The chain's CDR3 is CATSTGTGGTPTQHF. The CDR3 nucleotides are TGTGCCACCAGTACCGGGACAGGGGGTACTCCGACCCAGCATTTT.

The chain links TRBV11-2 to TRBJ2-1, with unresolved D. The CDR3 sequence is 13 residues long. The germline CDR1 and CDR2 sequences are SGHAT and FQNNGV. V dropped 0 bases and J dropped 3 bases, with 3 bases sitting between them. CDR3 in amino acids: CASSLDYYNEQFF. The CDR3 region has the DNA TGTGCCAGCAGCTTAGACTACTACAATGAGCAGTTCTTC. The whole variable domain, filled in from reference TRBV11-2 and TRBJ2-1, reads EAGVAQSPRYKIIEKRQSVAFWCNPISGHATLYWYQQILGQGPKLLIQFQNNGVVDDSQLPKDRFSAERLKGVDSTLKIQPAKLEDSAVYLCASSLDYYNEQFFGPGTRLTVL.

The gene calls are TRBV30 and TRBJ1-6; 10 nucleotides line up with TRBD1. Germline V gene lookup returns CDR1 GTSNPN and CDR2 SVGIG (reference sequence). V gave up 3 bases and J gave up 4 bases; unmatched junction bases: 9. The CDR3 has 17 amino acids. The CDR3: CAWRDFGQGVYNSPLHF. CDR3 nucleotides: TGTGCCTGGAGGGATTTTGGACAGGGGGTTTATAATTCACCCCTCCACTTT.

The V and J genes are TRBV27 and TRBJ1-2, with D maybe TRBD1 (6 bases). V lost 5 bases, J lost 8 bases, and 27 bases lay in between. The CDR3 sequence is 17 residues long. Germline CDR1 is MNHEY and CDR2 is SMNVEV (reference sequence). The CDR3 protein is CASSLSGPGNRVGGYTF. CDR3 in DNA: TGTGCCAGCAGTCTGTCTGGGCCAGGGAACAGGGTTGGGGGCTACACCTTC.

The rearrangement links TRBV25-1 to TRBJ2-7, with 9 bases identical to TRBD1. V was pared by 1 base and J by 3 bases, with 4 bases of the junction left unmatched. The CDR3 spans 15 residues. CDR1 and CDR2 (germline): MGHDK, SYGVNS. The CDR3 here is CASSEWGQGRYEQYF. In DNA, the CDR3 is TGTGCCAGCAGTGAATGGGGACAGGGTCGCTACGAGCAGTACTTC.

This chain joins TRBV11-1 and TRBJ2-2; 8 bases fit TRBD1. The CDR3 has 14 residues. J gave up 4 bases and V 6 bases, and 4 bases lay outside the gene matches. The germline V gene has CDR1 SGHAT and CDR2 FQDESV (reference sequence). CDR3 in DNA: TGTGCCAGCAGAGGACAGGGAAGCACCGGGGAGCTGTTTTTT. Its translation is CASRGQGSTGELFF.

The chain employs TRBV5-1 and TRBJ1-2; D might be TRBD1 (6 bases). The germline V and J ends were trimmed by 0 bases and 2 bases, with 8 bases remaining between them. CDR1 SGHRS and CDR2 YFSETQ come from the germline V gene. The CDR3 sequence is 14 residues long. The CDR3 region has the DNA TGCGCCAGCAGCTTGGGTAGGGGGAACTATGGCTACACCTTC. Protein product: CASSLGRGNYGYTF.

In its sample, this clone was seen once. The chain joins TRBV9 to TRBJ2-1; 9 nucleotides line up with TRBD2. There are 20 residues in the CDR3. Trimming at V came to 4 bases and at J to 4 bases, leaving 21 bases not matched to a gene. CDR1 and CDR2 from the germline V gene are SGDLS and YYNGEE. CDR3 bases: TGTGCCAGCAGCTCCCCCGAGACTAGCGGAATAATGGAGGTGTACAATGAGCAGTTCTTC. Protein: CASSSPETSGIMEVYNEQFF.

The gene calls are TRBV7-9 and TRBJ1-4; D might be TRBD1 (6 bases). Trimming removed 8 bases from V and 4 bases from J, with 14 bases in between. Germline CDR1 and CDR2: SEHNR and FQNEAQ (reference sequence). The CDR3 sequence is 14 residues long. Here the CDR3 DNA reads TGTGCCAGCTGTACGGACAGTCATAATGAAAAACTGTTTTTT. The encoded protein is CASCTDSHNEKLFF.

The chain couples TRBV6-6 to TRBJ1-5; D not resolved. V lost 8 bases, J lost 7 bases, and 15 bases lay in between. This CDR3 is built from 13 residues. Looked up from germline, CDR1 is MNHNY and CDR2 is SVGAGI (reference sequence). This CDR3 reads CASGTTTGQPQHF. DNA for the CDR3: TGTGCCAGCGGTACGACAACGGGGCAGCCCCAGCATTTT.

This clone was seen a single time. The chain combines TRBV19 with TRBJ2-5, with TRBD2 matching over 9 bases. The CDR3 length is 24 residues. Trimming took 7 bases from V and 4 from J; bases not matched to a gene: 37. From germline, CDR1 is LNHDA and CDR2 SQIVND (reference sequence). The CDR3 reads CASTSPPGLGPPLREGQLGETQYF. CDR3 sequence (DNA): TGTGCCAGTACCTCCCCCCCCGGATTAGGCCCCCCTCTGCGGGAGGGCCAGCTGGGAGAGACCCAGTACTTC.

The CDR3 nucleotides are TGTGCCAGTAGTCCACAGGACTATAACGAGCAGTTCTTC. Translated: CASSPQDYNEQFF. V gene TRBV19 combines with J gene TRBJ2-1, with D possibly being TRBD2 (6 bases). The length of the CDR3 is 13 residues. Germline values: CDR1 LNHDA, CDR2 SQIVND (reference sequence). V dropped 5 bases and J dropped 10 bases, with 15 bases sitting between them.